These 8 T cell receptor beta chains share one sample of origin, sequenced in a study of T cells in Graves' hyperthyroidism and ophthalmopathy. Amplification of TCR beta CDR3 regions was performed using RNA transcripts as template. Primed by the HTBI set, a first-round RT-PCR was run on the TCR CDR3. Each CDR3 protein is one row after TCRdb ran MiXCR on the multiplex PCR reads. The sample has over 350,000 distinct CDR3 sequences; over 12% are singletons. The sequenced sample consisted of blood. Receptor source: a man aged 50 to 60 with Graves' ophthalmopathy.

The sample holds many counts of this clonotype. This CDR3 reads CASSEKTPGVGNEQFF. In DNA, the CDR3 is TGTGCCAGCAGTGAAAAGACTCCCGGAGTGGGCAATGAGCAGTTCTTC. V usage is TRBV2 and J usage is TRBJ2-1; D ambiguous. The CDR3 runs to 16 residues. V gave up 2 bases and J gave up 6 bases, with 17 bases separating them. Per the germline V gene, CDR1 is SNHLY and CDR2 is FYNNEI.

This clonotype came up a few times. The gene calls are TRBV6-1 and TRBJ2-1; 8 bases fit TRBD2. The CDR3 has 16 amino acids. Germline trimming cut 5 bases from V and 9 bases from J; bases unmatched to any gene: 15. Germline assignment: CDR1 MNHNS and CDR2 SASEGT. CDR3 sequence (DNA): TGTGCCAGCAGTCGCTCGGGACTAGAGGTCGTGAGTGAGCAGTTCTTC. It yields the protein CASSRSGLEVVSEQFF.

The table lists this clonotype with many counts. The chain combines TRBV29-1 with TRBJ2-7; 9 positions match TRBD1. CDR1 and CDR2 from the germline V gene are SQVTM and ANQGSEA. There are 12 residues in the CDR3. The ends lost 6 bases at V and 6 bases at J; junction bases unmatched: 6. CDR3 nucleotides: TGCAGCGTCATGACAGGGGGGTCCGAGCAGTACTTC. Translating it yields CSVMTGGSEQYF.

This clonotype was counted ten times or more. The chain uses TRBV28 and TRBJ2-7; 8 positions agree with TRBD1. V dropped 2 bases and J dropped 1; count of bases not matched to a gene: 4. CDR3 size: 15 residues. Per germline, CDR1 MDHEN and CDR2 SYDVKM. The CDR3 region is CASSLVGQESYEQYF. The CDR3 DNA reads TGTGCCAGCAGTTTAGTGGGACAGGAGTCCTACGAGCAGTACTTC.

This clonotype was recorded only once. V and J are TRBV14 and TRBJ2-2; no clear D. The CDR3 is made up of 13 amino acids. Deletions cut 4 bases from V and 7 bases from J, with 10 bases between. CDR1 is SGHDN, CDR2 FVKESK, per germline. Here the CDR3 reads CASSRFSGGELFF. The CDR3 DNA reads TGTGCCAGCAGCCGATTCTCAGGCGGGGAGCTGTTTTTT.

This clonotype was seen more than once but under ten times. The genes are TRBV6-1 and TRBJ1-6, with 7 bases fitting TRBD1. Germline V gene lookup returns CDR1 MNHNS and CDR2 SASEGT. After removal of 7 bases from V and 5 bases from J, the junction contained 5 bases not matched to a gene. The CDR3 is 14 residues long. CDR3 in DNA: TGTGCCAGCACACTCGGGACAGATAATTCACCCCTCCACTTT. This encodes CASTLGTDNSPLHF.

This clonotype was seen at least ten times. This sequence joins TRBV2 and TRBJ2-1, with 13 nucleotides matching TRBD2. This CDR3 region has 14 residues. Germline trimming cut 4 bases from V and 6 bases from J; bases unmatched to any gene: 0. Germline V gives CDR1 SNHLY, CDR2 FYNNEI. CDR3 in amino acids: CASSGTSGSNEQFF. CDR3 coding DNA: TGTGCCAGCAGTGGGACTAGCGGGAGCAATGAGCAGTTCTTC.

This chain uses TRBV3-1 with TRBJ1-4, with 10 bases matching TRBD1. Trimming took 4 bases from V and 6 from J; bases not matched to a gene: 11. The CDR3 runs 17 residues. Germline assignment: CDR1 LGHDT and CDR2 YNNKEL (reference sequence). The CDR3 loop reads CASSRGDRGTFHEKLFF. CDR3 nucleotides: TGTGCCAGCAGCCGGGGGGACAGGGGCACCTTCCATGAAAAACTGTTTTTT.